The 6 T cell receptor beta chains below all came from one sample that was sequenced in a study of cytomegalovirus exposure and HLA in healthy donors. In the PCR, 60 Vbeta and 13 Jbeta primers were used. Sequencing used immunoSEQ multiplex PCR; TCRdb keeps in-frame clones, though not all of them. The sample has some 63,000 clones, 75% to 85% seen once. Input material: PBMCs. The receptors originated from a woman aged 40 to 49 in good health and CMV-seronegative.

This clone was found a few times. This sequence joins TRBV7-3 and TRBJ2-1; 8 nucleotides agree with TRBD2. The V segment lost 3 bases and the J segment 1 base; nucleotides outside the gene matches: 2. Germline V gives CDR1 SGHTA, CDR2 FQGTGA. CDR3 length: 15 amino acids. The CDR3 here is CASSLTSASYNEQFF. The CDR3 DNA follows: TGTGCCAGCAGCTTGACTAGCGCATCCTACAATGAGCAGTTCTTC.

In its sample, this clone was seen a few times. This chain joins TRBV6-1 and TRBJ1-1, with 7 positions matching TRBD1. The CDR3 loop spans 14 amino acids. The V and J ends lost 7 bases and 1 base, in that order; junction bases with no gene match: 6. Germline assignment: CDR1 MNHNS and CDR2 SASEGT. The CDR3 nucleotides read TGTGCCAGCAATAAGGGGGCGGCGAACACTGAAGCTTTCTTT. It translates to CASNKGAANTEAFF.

This clone appeared a few times. The gene calls are TRBV28 and TRBJ2-7; 8 bases are a match to TRBD1. Germline V gives CDR1 MDHEN, CDR2 SYDVKM. With V trimmed by 6 bases and J by 0 bases, 7 bases remained unmatched. The CDR3 has 15 residues. In DNA, the CDR3 is TGTGCCAGCAGCCCAGGGGGCGCCAGCTCCTACGAGCAGTACTTC. As protein: CASSPGGASSYEQYF.

The V call is TRBV11-2, the J call TRBJ2-5; the match to TRBD1 covers 7 bases. The CDR3 spans 14 residues. Germline loops: CDR1 SGHAT, CDR2 FQNNGV. Unmatched junction bases numbered 2, after V lost 1 base and J lost 3 bases. Here the CDR3 DNA reads TGTGCCAGCAGCTTAGTAGGGACAGAAGAGACCCAGTACTTC. Protein product: CASSLVGTEETQYF.

The chain uses TRBV15 and TRBJ2-3; unclear D gene. There are 14 residues in the CDR3. Germline loops: CDR1 LNHNV, CDR2 YYDKDF (reference sequence). Trimming removed 0 bases from V and 7 bases from J, with 11 bases in between. The CDR3, as DNA: TGTGCCACCAGCAGAGATTACGGGTCGCATACGCAGTATTTT. Translated, it gives CATSRDYGSHTQYF.

This clone showed up just a few times. The chain carries TRBV7-9 and TRBJ2-3; TRBD2 agrees at 13 bases. The germline V gene has CDR1 SEHNR and CDR2 FQNEAQ (reference sequence). J was trimmed by 1 base and V by 3 bases; bases with no gene match: 1. The CDR3 covers 16 residues. CDR3 coding DNA: TGTGCCAGCAGCTTCGGACTAGCGGGAGGCACAGATACGCAGTATTTT. Translation: CASSFGLAGGTDTQYF. The variable domain in full, completed from reference TRBV7-9 and TRBJ2-3, reads DTGVSQNPRHKITKRGQNVTFRCDPISEHNRLYWYRQTLGQGPEFLTYFQNEAQLEKSRLLSDRFSAERPKGSFSTLEIQRTEQGDSAMYLCASSFGLAGGTDTQYFGPGTRLTVL.